This entry concerns a single T cell receptor beta chain. Antigen specificity is unknown. Repertoires were generated with immunoSEQ multiplex PCR, while TCRdb's copy carries only in-frame clones and drops some. This sample has about 150,000 clones, with 94% found just once. The sample belongs to a study of T cell responses to AZD1222 COVID-19 vaccine. Whole-study findings and limits: Unmutated variant regions are reportedly targeted by nearly half of spike-specific TCRs.

The germline V gene has CDR1 MNHEY and CDR2 SVGAGI. This CDR3 spans 14 amino acids. Trimming shortened V by 0 bases and J by 5 bases, and 10 bases separated the two germline ends. This chain joins TRBV6-5 and TRBJ1-2; D unclear. The sequence derives from an adult in good health. The sequencing here drew on peripheral blood, taken on day 0 of AZD1222 vaccination. The DNA of the CDR3 is TGTGCCAGCAGTTACTCGGTGGGAGGGTATGGCTACACCTTC. It translates to CASSYSVGGYGYTF.